The 21 T cell receptor beta chains below all came from one sample that was sequenced in a study of cytomegalovirus exposure and HLA in healthy donors. Use of 60 Vbeta and 13 Jbeta primers characterized the PCR. Method: immunoSEQ multiplex PCR; TCRdb's copy keeps in-frame clones and lacks some. The sample consists of about 200,000 clones, about four fifths of them appearing once. Sample: PBMCs. Receptor source: a male donor in good health and CMV-seropositive.

A few counts support this clone. The rearrangement joins TRBV18 to TRBJ2-5; D gene uncertain. Trimming shortened V by 4 bases and J by 3 bases, and 3 bases separated the two germline ends. The CDR3 spans 11 residues. Germline CDR1 reads KGHSH; CDR2 reads LQKENI. The CDR3 spells CASSREETQYF. The CDR3 nucleotides read TGTGCCAGCTCACGCGAAGAGACCCAGTACTTC.

The rearrangement links TRBV27 to TRBJ1-5; TRBD1 agrees at 8 bases. Germline trimming cut 8 bases from V and 4 bases from J; bases unmatched to any gene: 10. Per the germline V gene, CDR1 is MNHEY and CDR2 is SMNVEV (reference sequence). The CDR3 contains 15 residues. The CDR3 DNA sequence: TGTGCCAGCCGACTTCAGGGGGCTGGGAATCAGCCCCAGCATTTT. It encodes CASRLQGAGNQPQHF.

Of note for this clone: One end of the junction fails to match germline, which may point to a read error. The rearrangement uses TRBV7-9 and TRBJ2-5; 10 bases match TRBD1. Germline-derived CDR1 and CDR2 are SEHNR and FQNEAQ (reference sequence). The CDR3 spans 16 residues. The CDR3, as DNA: TGTTCCAGCAGCCTAGGGACAGGGGCAATACAAGAGACCCAGTACTTC. This translates into CSSSLGTGAIQETQYF.

The V gene is TRBV20-1, the J gene TRBJ1-2, with a weak D call TRBD1 (6 bases). The V gene lost 3 bases and the J gene lost 5 bases, with 7 bases spanning the gap. In germline, CDR1 is DFQATT, CDR2 SNEGSKA (reference sequence). The CDR3 loop spans 11 amino acids. The CDR3 DNA reads as TGCAGTGCTAGGCAGGGGTATGGCTACACCTTC. This encodes CSARQGYGYTF.

J is TRBJ2-6 and V is TRBV6-4; TRBD2 is a possible D gene (6 bases). The germline V gene encodes CDR1 MRHNA and CDR2 SNTAGT. Trimming left V 3 bases short and J 3 bases short, with 15 bases between. This CDR3 region has 17 residues. In DNA, the CDR3 is TGTGCCAGCAGTGAGAGGAGGGATTCGGGTGGGGCCAACGTCCTGACTTTC. Translation: CASSERRDSGGANVLTF.

Here the CDR3 reads CASSSLAGEIYEQYF. CDR3 nucleotide sequence: TGTGCCAGCAGCTCCTTAGCGGGGGAGATTTACGAGCAGTACTTC. J is TRBJ2-7 and V is TRBV7-9, with 9 positions matching TRBD2. This CDR3 has 15 residues. V was clipped by 4 bases and J by 4 bases; unmatched bases: 8. Germline V CDR1 and CDR2: SEHNR, FQNEAQ (reference sequence).

In its sample, this clone was seen once. This chain connects TRBV19 to TRBJ1-1, with D perhaps matching TRBD1 (6 bases). The CDR3 totals 14 residues. Germline lookup yields CDR1 LNHDA and CDR2 SQIVND (reference sequence). The V and J ends lost 8 bases and 2 bases respectively, with 15 bases between them. The CDR3 sequence is CASQLSRGNTEAFF. The CDR3 DNA sequence: TGTGCCAGTCAACTATCCAGGGGAAACACTGAAGCTTTCTTT.

CDR3 bases: TGTGCCAGCAGCAAAGCGCTTTGCCCTCCAGCGGGAGGATGGGAGACCCAGTACTTC. The encoded protein is CASSKALCPPAGGWETQYF. The chain carries TRBV21-1 and TRBJ2-5; TRBD2 was called by the table and not checked on the DNA. TRBV21-1 is reported as a pseudogene. CDR3 length: 19 amino acids.

This chain links TRBV30 with TRBJ1-3, with D possibly being TRBD1 (5 bases). Trimming stripped 2 bases from V and 4 bases from J, with 12 bases between. Germline CDR1 is GTSNPN and CDR2 is SVGIG (reference sequence). The CDR3 has 14 residues. This CDR3 reads CAWSIGVSGNTIYF. The CDR3 DNA sequence: TGTGCCTGGAGTATAGGGGTATCGGGAAACACCATATATTTT.

V usage is TRBV5-1 and J usage is TRBJ1-1, with D perhaps TRBD1 (5 bases). The CDR3 length is 16 residues. The V end was cut by 4 bases, the J end by 0 bases, with 16 bases between. Germline V lookup: CDR1 SGHRS, CDR2 YFSETQ. The CDR3 DNA reads TGCGCCAGCAGCAGAGACGCTGGGGGGTTGAACACTGAAGCTTTCTTT. Protein: CASSRDAGGLNTEAFF.

This sequence joins TRBV28 and TRBJ2-1, with 8 bases identical to TRBD2. The CDR3 length is 15 residues. Germline lookup yields CDR1 MDHEN and CDR2 SYDVKM. J gave up 7 bases and V 7 bases, and 12 bases lay outside the gene matches. CDR3 sequence (DNA): TGTGCCAGCACCTACCACACGGGCGGGAGGAATGAGCAGTTCTTC. This translates into CASTYHTGGRNEQFF.

This clone was found a few times. This chain joins TRBV15 and TRBJ2-5; D not resolved. CDR1 is LNHNV, CDR2 YYDKDF, per germline (reference sequence). Trimming took 1 base from V and 5 from J, leaving 5 bases between them. This CDR3 comprises 12 residues. The DNA of the CDR3 is TGTGCCACCAGCAGAGGTCCGGAGACCCAGTACTTC. Amino acids: CATSRGPETQYF.

This clone came up a few times. This rearrangement joins TRBV5-1 to TRBJ2-1, with D perhaps TRBD1 (5 bases). Trimming took 0 bases from V and 9 from J, leaving 19 bases between them. The CDR3 covers 16 residues. Germline V gene lookup returns CDR1 SGHRS and CDR2 YFSETQ. The CDR3 is CASSLATGRGRGEQFF. In nucleotides, the CDR3 is TGCGCCAGCAGCTTGGCCACGGGTAGGGGTAGGGGTGAGCAGTTCTTC.

This clone has only a few counts. The chain uses TRBV27 and TRBJ1-1; 9 positions match TRBD1. The ends lost 3 bases at V and 8 bases at J; junction bases unmatched: 1. In germline, CDR1 is MNHEY, CDR2 SMNVEV (reference sequence). The CDR3 has 12 amino acids. The CDR3 nucleotides read TGTGCCAGCAGTTTCACAGGGGGCGAAGCTTTCTTT. This sequence encodes CASSFTGGEAFF.

The rearrangement links TRBV7-3 to TRBJ2-2, with 7 bases aligning to TRBD2. The CDR3 contains 14 residues. Looked up from germline, CDR1 is SGHTA and CDR2 is FQGTGA. V trimming: 8 bases; J trimming: 2 bases; junction bases outside the gene matches: 5. The CDR3 spells CASGGTINTGELFF. The CDR3 DNA reads TGTGCCAGCGGGGGGACTATAAACACCGGGGAGCTGTTTTTT.

This clone was seen only once. The chain couples TRBV7-2 to TRBJ2-7; unclear D gene. V was trimmed by 6 bases and J by 0 bases, leaving 3 bases between them. From germline, CDR1 is SGHTA and CDR2 FQGNSA. The CDR3 length is 11 residues. The CDR3 DNA is TGTGCCAGCAGTAACTCCTACGAGCAGTACTTC. Translated: CASSNSYEQYF.

V gene TRBV5-5 combines with J gene TRBJ1-1; D possibly corresponds to TRBD1 (5 bases). Trimming cost V 5 bases and J 4 bases, with 12 bases left between them. Germline V CDR1 and CDR2: SGHKS, YYEKEE (reference sequence). This CDR3 contains 13 residues. CDR3 coding DNA: TGTGCCAGCAGGAAGGGCGGGGGCACTGAAGCTTTCTTT. Translated: CASRKGGGTEAFF.

The chain combines TRBV5-1 with TRBJ1-1; no reliable D call. CDR1 is SGHRS and CDR2 is YFSETQ in the germline V gene. The CDR3 sequence is 12 residues long. V lost 4 bases and J 5 bases, leaving 9 bases between the germline ends. The CDR3 bases are TGCGCCAGCAGCCAAAGTCGGACTGAAGCTTTCTTT. Amino acids: CASSQSRTEAFF.

DNA for the CDR3: TGCGCCAGCAGCTTACTAGCGGACGAGCAGTACTTC. Protein: CASSLLADEQYF. V is TRBV5-1 and J is TRBJ2-7; 8 bases align to TRBD2. The CDR3 length is 12 residues. The germline V gene encodes CDR1 SGHRS and CDR2 YFSETQ. Unmatched junction bases numbered 0, after V lost 2 bases and J lost 5 bases.

J is TRBJ1-2 and V is TRBV4-3, with D possibly being TRBD1 (6 bases). The CDR3 length is 14 residues. V was clipped by 5 bases and J by 0 bases, with 10 bases between them. Germline V gene data show CDR1 as LGHNA and CDR2 as YSLEER. The CDR3 bases are TGCGCCAGCAGCATGGACAGAGCTAACTATGGCTACACCTTC. Translated, it gives CASSMDRANYGYTF.

The chain is built from TRBV19 and TRBJ1-5, with D tentatively TRBD1 (6 bases). This CDR3 is built from 13 residues. Trimming stripped 7 bases from V and 5 bases from J, with 12 bases between. The germline V gene has CDR1 LNHDA and CDR2 SQIVND (reference sequence). The DNA of the CDR3 is TGTGCCAGTAAACGACAGGACCATCAGCCCCAGCATTTT. Translated, it gives CASKRQDHQPQHF.